Listed below are T cell receptor beta chains from one sample, sequenced in a study of blood T cell repertoires in COVID-19. The assay was immunoSEQ multiplex PCR, and TCRdb's table has in-frame clones only and misses some. The sample shows around 140,000 clones, 65% to 80% of them seen only once. Sequencing was done on a sample of peripheral blood. The receptors stem from a man aged 50 to 59 with acute or convalescent COVID-19. CDR3s include the opening cysteine and the closing phenylalanine or tryptophan. The D gene is left open where the match is weak. Not all rows give a size; the values are once, few, many and, for expanded clones, a class.

J	D	V	length	size	CDR3	DNA
TRBJ1-2	TRBD1	TRBV10-3	15	NA	CAISEAGTGFYGYTF	TGTGCCATCAGTGAGGCCGGGACAGGGTTCTATGGCTACACCTTC
TRBJ2-2	TRBD1	TRBV10-3	17	NA	CAISESEKQGHTGELFF	TGTGCCATCAGTGAGTCGGAGAAACAGGGGCACACCGGGGAGCTGTTTTTT
TRBJ1-2	NA	TRBV12-3/TRBV12-4	12	few	CASSSDSYGYTF	TGTGCCAGCAGTTCCGACAGTTATGGCTACACCTTC
TRBJ1-1	TRBD1	TRBV7-8	18	once	CASSPIKGARTMNTEAFF	TGTGCCAGCAGCCCCATAAAGGGGGCACGAACTATGAACACTGAAGCTTTCTTT
TRBJ2-3	NA	TRBV5-1	16	few	CASSFVTGTGEDTQYF	TGCGCCAGCAGCTTCGTCACCGGGACTGGGGAAGATACGCAGTATTTT
TRBJ1-1	NA	TRBV6-1	14	NA	CASSEQGRDTEAFF	TGTGCCAGCAGTGAACAGGGCCGGGACACTGAAGCTTTCTTT
TRBJ2-3	NA	TRBV2	15	NA	CASSDEGTDTDTQYF	TGTGCCAGCAGTGATGAGGGAACGGACACAGATACGCAGTATTTT
TRBJ1-2	TRBD1	TRBV2	14	NA	CASRGQGAYYGYTF	TGTGCCAGCAGGGGACAGGGGGCGTACTATGGCTACACCTTC
TRBJ2-5	TRBD2	TRBV6-1	17	NA	CASSEPHLLADQETQYF	TGTGCCAGCAGTGAGCCCCACCTACTAGCGGACCAAGAGACCCAGTACTTC
TRBJ2-2	TRBD2	TRBV15	16	NA	CATSRVLAGGSGELFF	TGTGCCACCAGCAGAGTACTAGCGGGGGGGTCCGGGGAGCTGTTTTTT
TRBJ1-1	NA	TRBV19	12	NA	CASSLGQSEAFF	TGTGCCAGTAGTCTCGGACAGTCTGAAGCTTTCTTT